The T cell receptor beta chain described here comes from a study of blood T cells in healthy people across ages. A sample-barcoded 5' primer and a J-beta primer mix were used in a second PCR of roughly 7 to 11 cycles. TCRdb independently ran MiXCR on the 5' RACE reads; one entry per CDR3 protein. This sample has around 690,000 distinct CDR3 sequences, with about 53% found just once. From germline, CDR1 is SGHAT and CDR2 FQNNGV. V was pared by 5 bases and J by 2 bases, with 21 bases between. The CDR3 has 17 residues. As to this clonotype: This could be a read error, since a much larger clone is one nucleotide away.

This clonotype was sampled from a man aged 55 to 70 in good health. This chain connects TRBV11-2 to TRBJ2-5, with D perhaps being TRBD1 or TRBD2 (6 bases each). Sequencing was carried out using blood. The DNA for the CDR3 is TGTGCCAGCAGCCGGGGGCCGCAGGGCGGAACACAAGAGACCCAGTACTTC. Its protein product is CASSRGPQGGTQETQYF.